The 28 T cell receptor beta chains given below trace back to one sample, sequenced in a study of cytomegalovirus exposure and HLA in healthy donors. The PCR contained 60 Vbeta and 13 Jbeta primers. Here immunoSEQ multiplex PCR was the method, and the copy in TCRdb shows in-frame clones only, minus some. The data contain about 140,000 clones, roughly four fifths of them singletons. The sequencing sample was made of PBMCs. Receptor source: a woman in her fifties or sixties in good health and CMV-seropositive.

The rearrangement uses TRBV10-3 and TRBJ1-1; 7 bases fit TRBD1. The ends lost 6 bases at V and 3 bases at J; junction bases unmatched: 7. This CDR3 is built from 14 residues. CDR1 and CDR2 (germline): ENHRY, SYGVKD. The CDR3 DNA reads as TGTGCCATCAGCCTGGGACAGCAGGACACTGAAGCTTTCTTT. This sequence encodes CAISLGQQDTEAFF.

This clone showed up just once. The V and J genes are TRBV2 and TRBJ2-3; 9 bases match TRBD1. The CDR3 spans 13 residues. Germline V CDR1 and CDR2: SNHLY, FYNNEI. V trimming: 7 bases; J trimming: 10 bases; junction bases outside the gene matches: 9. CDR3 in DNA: TGTGCCAGCAAAGGGACAGGGTACGTGGCGCAGTATTTT. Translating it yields CASKGTGYVAQYF. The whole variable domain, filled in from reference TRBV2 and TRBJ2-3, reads EPEVTQTPSHQVTQMGQEVILRCVPISNHLYFYWYRQILGQKVEFLVSFYNNEISEKSEIFDDQFSVERPDGSNFTLKIRSTKLEDSAMYFCASKGTGYVAQYFGPGTRLTVL.

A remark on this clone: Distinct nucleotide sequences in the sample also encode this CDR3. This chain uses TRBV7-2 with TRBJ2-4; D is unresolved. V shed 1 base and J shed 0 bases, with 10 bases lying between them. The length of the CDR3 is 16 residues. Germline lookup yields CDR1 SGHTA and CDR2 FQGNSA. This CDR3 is CASSLDTRLAKNIQYF. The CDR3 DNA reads TGTGCCAGCAGCTTAGACACACGACTAGCCAAAAACATTCAGTACTTC.

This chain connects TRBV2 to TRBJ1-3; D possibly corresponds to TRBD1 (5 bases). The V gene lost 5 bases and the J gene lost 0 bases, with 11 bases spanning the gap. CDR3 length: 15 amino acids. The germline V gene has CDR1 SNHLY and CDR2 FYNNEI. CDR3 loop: CASSSLGHSGNTIYF. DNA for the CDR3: TGTGCCAGCAGTTCGTTGGGGCACTCTGGAAACACCATATATTTT. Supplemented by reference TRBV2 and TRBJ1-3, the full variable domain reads EPEVTQTPSHQVTQMGQEVILRCVPISNHLYFYWYRQILGQKVEFLVSFYNNEISEKSEIFDDQFSVERPDGSNFTLKIRSTKLEDSAMYFCASSSLGHSGNTIYFGEGSWLTVV.

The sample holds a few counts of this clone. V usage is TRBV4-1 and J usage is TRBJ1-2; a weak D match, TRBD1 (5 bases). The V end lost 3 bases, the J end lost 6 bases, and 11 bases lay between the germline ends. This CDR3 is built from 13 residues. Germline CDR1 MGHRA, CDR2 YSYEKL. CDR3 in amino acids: CASSHLGHDGYTF. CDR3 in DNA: TGCGCCAGCAGCCACCTAGGACATGATGGCTACACCTTC.

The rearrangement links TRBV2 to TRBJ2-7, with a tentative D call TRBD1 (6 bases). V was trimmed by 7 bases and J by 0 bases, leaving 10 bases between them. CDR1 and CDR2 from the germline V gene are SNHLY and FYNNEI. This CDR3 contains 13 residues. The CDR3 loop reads CASMGASSYEQYF. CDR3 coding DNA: TGTGCCAGCATGGGGGCCAGCTCCTACGAGCAGTACTTC.

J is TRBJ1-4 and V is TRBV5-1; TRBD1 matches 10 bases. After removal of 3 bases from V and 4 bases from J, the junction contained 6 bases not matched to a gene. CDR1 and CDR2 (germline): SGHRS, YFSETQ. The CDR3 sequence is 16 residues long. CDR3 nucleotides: TGCGCCAGCAGCTCCACCGGGACAGGGGATAATGAAAAACTGTTTTTT. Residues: CASSSTGTGDNEKLFF.

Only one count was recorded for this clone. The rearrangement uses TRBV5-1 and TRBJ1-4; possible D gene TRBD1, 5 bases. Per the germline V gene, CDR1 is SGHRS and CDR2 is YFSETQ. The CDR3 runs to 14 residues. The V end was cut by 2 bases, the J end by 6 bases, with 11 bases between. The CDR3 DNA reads TGCGCCAGCAGCTTACGGGGACTGGATGAAAAACTGTTTTTT. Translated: CASSLRGLDEKLFF.

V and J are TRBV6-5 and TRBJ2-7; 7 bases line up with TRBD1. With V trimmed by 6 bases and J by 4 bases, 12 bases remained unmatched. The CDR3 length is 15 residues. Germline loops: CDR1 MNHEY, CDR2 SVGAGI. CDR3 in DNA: TGTGCCAGCAGCAAAACAGGGGCCCAGAGTTACGAGCAGTACTTC. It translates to CASSKTGAQSYEQYF.

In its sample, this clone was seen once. The CDR3 sequence is CASSQVTTGGAGANVLTF. Written as DNA, the CDR3 is TGCGCCAGCAGCCAAGTTACGACCGGGGGGGCTGGGGCCAACGTCCTGACTTTC. This chain uses TRBV4-3 with TRBJ2-6, with 8 bases lining up with TRBD2. CDR3 size: 18 residues. Germline-derived CDR1 and CDR2 are LGHNA and YSLEER. J was trimmed by 2 bases and V by 1 base; bases with no gene match: 7.

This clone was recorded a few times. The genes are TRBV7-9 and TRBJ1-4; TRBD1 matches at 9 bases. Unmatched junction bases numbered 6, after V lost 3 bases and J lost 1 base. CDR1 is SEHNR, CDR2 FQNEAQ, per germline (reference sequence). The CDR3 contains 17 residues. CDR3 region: CASSFLTGGGTNEKLFF. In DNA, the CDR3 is TGTGCCAGCAGCTTCCTCACAGGGGGCGGAACTAATGAAAAACTGTTTTTT. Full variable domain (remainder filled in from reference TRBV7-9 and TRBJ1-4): DTGVSQNPRHKITKRGQNVTFRCDPISEHNRLYWYRQTLGQGPEFLTYFQNEAQLEKSRLLSDRFSAERPKGSFSTLEIQRTEQGDSAMYLCASSFLTGGGTNEKLFFGSGTQLSVL.

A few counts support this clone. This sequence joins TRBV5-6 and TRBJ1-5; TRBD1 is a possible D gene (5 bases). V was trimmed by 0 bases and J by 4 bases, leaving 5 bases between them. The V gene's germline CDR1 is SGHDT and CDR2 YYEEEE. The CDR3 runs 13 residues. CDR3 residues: CASSLGTNQPQHF. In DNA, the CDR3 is TGTGCCAGCAGCTTGGGGACAAATCAGCCCCAGCATTTT.

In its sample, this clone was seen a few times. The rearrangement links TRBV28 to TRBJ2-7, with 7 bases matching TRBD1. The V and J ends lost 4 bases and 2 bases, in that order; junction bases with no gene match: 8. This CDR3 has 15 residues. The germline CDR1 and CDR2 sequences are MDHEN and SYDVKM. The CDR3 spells CASSSRRTGTYEQYF. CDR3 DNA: TGTGCCAGCAGTTCCCGGAGGACAGGTACCTACGAGCAGTACTTC.

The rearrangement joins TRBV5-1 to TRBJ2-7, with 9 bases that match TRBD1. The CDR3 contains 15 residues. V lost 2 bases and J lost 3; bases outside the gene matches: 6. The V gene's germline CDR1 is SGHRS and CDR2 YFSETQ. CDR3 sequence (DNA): TGCGCCAGCAGCTTTTTGGCGACAGGGGGCTACGAGCAGTACTTC. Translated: CASSFLATGGYEQYF. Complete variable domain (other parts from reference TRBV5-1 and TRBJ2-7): KAGVTQTPRYLIKTRGQQVTLSCSPISGHRSVSWYQQTPGQGLQFLFEYFSETQRNKGNFPGRFSGRQFSNSRSEMNVSTLELGDSALYLCASSFLATGGYEQYFGPGTRLTVT.

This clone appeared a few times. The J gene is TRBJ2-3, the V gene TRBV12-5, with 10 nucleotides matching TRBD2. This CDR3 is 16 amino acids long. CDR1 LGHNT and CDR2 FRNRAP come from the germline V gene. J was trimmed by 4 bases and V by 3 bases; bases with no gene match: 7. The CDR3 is CASGFGSGGGPDTQYF. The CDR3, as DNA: TGTGCTAGTGGTTTCGGAAGCGGGGGGGGCCCAGATACGCAGTATTTT.

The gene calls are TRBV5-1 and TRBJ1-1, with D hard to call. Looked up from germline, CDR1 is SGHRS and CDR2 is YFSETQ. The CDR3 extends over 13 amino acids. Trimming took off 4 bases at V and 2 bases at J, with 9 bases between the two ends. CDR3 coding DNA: TGCGCCAGCAGCCCCGACTCAAACACTGAAGCTTTCTTT. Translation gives CASSPDSNTEAFF.

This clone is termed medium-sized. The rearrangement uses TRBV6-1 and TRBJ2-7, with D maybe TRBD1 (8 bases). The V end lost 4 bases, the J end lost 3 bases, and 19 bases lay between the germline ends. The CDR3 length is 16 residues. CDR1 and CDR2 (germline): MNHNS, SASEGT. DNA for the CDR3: TGTGCCAGCAGTGTCGAGGGGGGGACAGGAGGCTACGAGCAGTACTTC. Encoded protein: CASSVEGGTGGYEQYF.

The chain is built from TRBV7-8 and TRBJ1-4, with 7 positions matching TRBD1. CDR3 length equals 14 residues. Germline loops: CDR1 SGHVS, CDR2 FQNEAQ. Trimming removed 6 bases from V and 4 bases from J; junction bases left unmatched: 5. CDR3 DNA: TGTGCCAGCAGGAGGACAGGATTTAATGAAAAACTGTTTTTT. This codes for CASRRTGFNEKLFF.

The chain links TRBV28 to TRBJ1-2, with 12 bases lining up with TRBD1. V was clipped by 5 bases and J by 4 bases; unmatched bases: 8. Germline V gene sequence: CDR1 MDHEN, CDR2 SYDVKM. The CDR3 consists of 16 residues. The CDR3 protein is CASSPGTGGDGYGYTF. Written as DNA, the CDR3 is TGTGCCAGCAGTCCCGGGACAGGGGGCGATGGCTATGGCTACACCTTC.

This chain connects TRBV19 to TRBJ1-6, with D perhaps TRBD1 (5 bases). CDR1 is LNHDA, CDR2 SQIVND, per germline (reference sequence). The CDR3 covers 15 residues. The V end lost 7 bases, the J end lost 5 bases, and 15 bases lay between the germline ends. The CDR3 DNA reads TGTGCCAGTAAAAGCCCTCAGGGCGATAATTCACCCCTCCACTTT. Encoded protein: CASKSPQGDNSPLHF.

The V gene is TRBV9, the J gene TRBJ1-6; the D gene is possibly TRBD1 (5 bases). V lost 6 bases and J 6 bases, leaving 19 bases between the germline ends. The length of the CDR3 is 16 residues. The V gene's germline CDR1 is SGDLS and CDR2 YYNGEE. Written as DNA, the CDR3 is TGTGCCAGCACCGCGAGGACATCGGTAGTTAATTCACCCCTCCACTTT. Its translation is CASTARTSVVNSPLHF.

This CDR3 reads CASRPEVGGIQYF. In DNA, the CDR3 is TGTGCCAGCAGGCCAGAGGTGGGGGGTATTCAGTACTTC. V and J are TRBV2 and TRBJ2-4, with D perhaps TRBD2 (6 bases). V lost 6 bases to trimming and J lost 10 bases, with 16 bases between them. The CDR3 sequence is 13 residues long. From germline, CDR1 is SNHLY and CDR2 FYNNEI. Full variable domain (rest looked up from reference TRBV2 and TRBJ2-4): EPEVTQTPSHQVTQMGQEVILRCVPISNHLYFYWYRQILGQKVEFLVSFYNNEISEKSEIFDDQFSVERPDGSNFTLKIRSTKLEDSAMYFCASRPEVGGIQYFGAGTRLSVL.

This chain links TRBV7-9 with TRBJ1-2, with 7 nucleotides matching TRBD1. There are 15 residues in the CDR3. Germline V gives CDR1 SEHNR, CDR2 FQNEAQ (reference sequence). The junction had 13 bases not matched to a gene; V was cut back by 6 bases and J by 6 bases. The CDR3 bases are TGTGCCAGCAGTCTTCGGACAGGACCCGGAGATGGCTACACCTTC. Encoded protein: CASSLRTGPGDGYTF.

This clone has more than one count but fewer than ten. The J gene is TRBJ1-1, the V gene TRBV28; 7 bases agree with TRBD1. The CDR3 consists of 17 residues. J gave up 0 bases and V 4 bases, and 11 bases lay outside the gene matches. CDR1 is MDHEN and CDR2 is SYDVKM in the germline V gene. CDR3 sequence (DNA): TGTGCCAGCAGTTCTAATCAGGGGGTGTCCATGAACACTGAAGCTTTCTTT. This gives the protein CASSSNQGVSMNTEAFF.

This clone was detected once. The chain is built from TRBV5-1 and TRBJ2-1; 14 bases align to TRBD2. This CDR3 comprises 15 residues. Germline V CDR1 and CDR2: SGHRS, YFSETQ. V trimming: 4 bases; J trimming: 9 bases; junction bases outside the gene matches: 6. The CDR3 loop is CASSQGLAGEGEQFF. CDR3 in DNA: TGCGCCAGCAGCCAGGGACTAGCGGGGGAGGGTGAGCAGTTCTTC.

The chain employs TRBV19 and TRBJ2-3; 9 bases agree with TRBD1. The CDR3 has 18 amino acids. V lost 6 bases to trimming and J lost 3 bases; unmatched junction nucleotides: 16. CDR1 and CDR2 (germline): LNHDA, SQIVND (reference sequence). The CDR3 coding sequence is TGTGCCAGTAGCCTACGATTATCCCGGGACAGGGTTACAGATACGCAGTATTTT. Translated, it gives CASSLRLSRDRVTDTQYF.

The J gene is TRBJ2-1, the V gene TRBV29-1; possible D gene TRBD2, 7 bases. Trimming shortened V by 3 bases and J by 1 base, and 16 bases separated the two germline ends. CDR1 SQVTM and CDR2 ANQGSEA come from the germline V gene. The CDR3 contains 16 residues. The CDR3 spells CSVDGGGAKSYNEQFF. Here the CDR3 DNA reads TGCAGCGTTGACGGCGGGGGCGCGAAATCCTACAATGAGCAGTTCTTC.

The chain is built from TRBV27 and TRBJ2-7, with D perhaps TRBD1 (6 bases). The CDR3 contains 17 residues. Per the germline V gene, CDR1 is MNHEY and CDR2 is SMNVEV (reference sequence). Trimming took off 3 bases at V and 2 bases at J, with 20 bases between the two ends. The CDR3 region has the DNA TGTGCCAGCAGTTTCCTAACAGGGTCGCAAGGTGCCTACGAGCAGTACTTC. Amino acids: CASSFLTGSQGAYEQYF.